One and the same sample provided the 16 T cell receptor beta chains below, sequenced in a study of cytomegalovirus exposure and HLA in healthy donors. It was with 60 Vbeta and 13 Jbeta primers that the PCR ran. Method: immunoSEQ multiplex PCR; TCRdb's copy keeps in-frame clones and lacks some. The sample lists approximately 110,000 clones, roughly 82% occurring once. Sequencing was performed on PBMCs. These receptors were obtained from a woman aged 40 to 55 in good health and CMV-seropositive.

The CDR3 spells CASSVQGDGYGYTF. The CDR3 nucleotides are TGTGCCAGCAGCGTACAGGGGGACGGCTATGGCTACACCTTC. The chain carries TRBV9 and TRBJ1-2, with TRBD1 matching over 7 bases. Germline trimming cut 1 base from V and 4 bases from J; bases unmatched to any gene: 4. Per the germline V gene, CDR1 is SGDLS and CDR2 is YYNGEE. This CDR3 has 14 amino acids. Looking up the rest from reference TRBV9 and TRBJ1-2 gives the full variable domain: DSGVTQTPKHLITATGQRVTLRCSPRSGDLSVYWYQQSLDQGLQFLIQYYNGEERAKGNILERFSAQQFPDLHSELNLSSLELGDSALYFCASSVQGDGYGYTFGSGTRLTVV.

J is TRBJ2-7 and V is TRBV5-1, with D perhaps TRBD1 (6 bases). This CDR3 comprises 13 residues. The ends were cut back, 1 base at V and 3 bases at J, with 8 bases in the middle. Germline assignment: CDR1 SGHRS and CDR2 YFSETQ. CDR3 loop: CASSLQGYYEQYF. The DNA of the CDR3 is TGCGCCAGCAGCTTGCAGGGGTACTACGAGCAGTACTTC.

A word on this clone: The same CDR3 also results from other DNA sequences found in this sample. The chain carries TRBV2 and TRBJ2-5; 7 bases line up with TRBD1. The junction had 1 base not matched to a gene; V was cut back by 4 bases and J by 2 bases. This CDR3 is 13 amino acids long. Germline loops: CDR1 SNHLY, CDR2 FYNNEI. The CDR3 coding sequence is TGTGCCAGCAGTGGGGACAGACAAGAGACCCAGTACTTC. Translated: CASSGDRQETQYF.

The V gene is TRBV7-9, the J gene TRBJ2-5; D possibly corresponds to TRBD1 (6 bases). V lost 5 bases and J 5 bases, leaving 12 bases between the germline ends. This CDR3 spans 13 amino acids. Germline loops: CDR1 SEHNR, CDR2 FQNEAQ (reference sequence). For the CDR3, the DNA is TGTGCCAGCAGCCCACAGGGAGTGGAGACCCAGTACTTC. This sequence encodes CASSPQGVETQYF.

The chain carries TRBV7-8 and TRBJ2-1; 10 nucleotides agree with TRBD2. The trim removed 5 bases at V and 3 bases at J, leaving 7 bases unmatched. Germline-derived CDR1 and CDR2 are SGHVS and FQNEAQ. The CDR3 totals 16 residues. CDR3 region: CASSQTRLAGYNEQFF. CDR3 DNA sequence: TGTGCCAGCAGCCAGACTAGACTAGCGGGCTACAATGAGCAGTTCTTC.

V usage is TRBV2 and J usage is TRBJ2-7; no firm D call. CDR1 and CDR2 from the germline V gene are SNHLY and FYNNEI. The CDR3 covers 15 residues. The V gene lost 2 bases and the J gene lost 1 base, with 12 bases spanning the gap. CDR3 sequence (DNA): TGTGCCAGCAGTGAATCGGGTTCATGGTCCTACGAGCAGTACTTC. Its translation: CASSESGSWSYEQYF.

The DNA for the CDR3 is TGCGCCAGCAGCTCACCGACAGTAGCGGGAGGGCCCTCCGGGGAGCTGTTTTTT. It codes for CASSSPTVAGGPSGELFF. This sequence joins TRBV5-1 and TRBJ2-2; TRBD2 aligns across 11 bases. J lost 6 bases, V lost 3 bases, and 13 bases had no gene match. CDR3 length equals 18 residues. CDR1 and CDR2 from the germline V gene are SGHRS and YFSETQ. The variable domain in full, completed from reference TRBV5-1 and TRBJ2-2, reads KAGVTQTPRYLIKTRGQQVTLSCSPISGHRSVSWYQQTPGQGLQFLFEYFSETQRNKGNFPGRFSGRQFSNSRSEMNVSTLELGDSALYLCASSSPTVAGGPSGELFFGEGSRLTVL.

The genes are TRBV30 and TRBJ1-2; 12 bases align to TRBD1. The germline CDR1 and CDR2 sequences are GTSNPN and SVGIG (reference sequence). J gave up 4 bases and V 3 bases, and 12 bases lay outside the gene matches. This CDR3 is built from 17 residues. CDR3 sequence (DNA): TGTGCCTGGAGCCTAGGGGGACAGGGGGCGTCCCTCTATGGCTACACCTTC. It is translated as CAWSLGGQGASLYGYTF. Together with reference TRBV30 and TRBJ1-2, the CDR3 gives the full variable domain: SQTIHQWPATLVQPVGSPLSLECTVEGTSNPNLYWYRQAAGRGLQLLFYSVGIGQISSEVPQNLSASRPQDRQFILSSKKLLLSDSGFYLCAWSLGGQGASLYGYTFGSGTRLTVV.

The J gene is TRBJ2-7, the V gene TRBV27, with no clear D. The CDR3 runs to 13 residues. Trimming cost V 3 bases and J 3 bases, with 9 bases left between them. Germline CDR1 MNHEY, CDR2 SMNVEV (reference sequence). Here the CDR3 DNA reads TGTGCCAGCAGTTTGAAGTACAGCTACGAGCAGTACTTC. This encodes CASSLKYSYEQYF.

The J gene is TRBJ2-1, the V gene TRBV6-5; D possibly corresponds to TRBD1 (6 bases). Trimming shortened V by 6 bases and J by 7 bases, and 13 bases separated the two germline ends. From germline, CDR1 is MNHEY and CDR2 SVGAGI. The CDR3 is 13 amino acids. The CDR3 sequence: CASSLRGLNEQFF. CDR3 sequence (DNA): TGTGCCAGCAGCTTAAGGGGGTTGAATGAGCAGTTCTTC.

In DNA form, the CDR3 reads TGTGCCAGCAGTCACGACACCTATGGCTACACCTTC. Translating gives CASSHDTYGYTF. This chain connects TRBV7-9 to TRBJ1-2, with unresolved D. V dropped 6 bases and J dropped 4 bases, with 9 bases sitting between them. From germline, CDR1 is SEHNR and CDR2 FQNEAQ (reference sequence). The CDR3 runs to 12 residues.

This clone was observed a single time. V is TRBV19 and J is TRBJ2-1; 13 bases are a match to TRBD2. Germline-derived CDR1 and CDR2 are LNHDA and SQIVND (reference sequence). Germline trimming cut 5 bases from V and 10 bases from J; bases unmatched to any gene: 11. This CDR3 contains 16 residues. For the CDR3, the DNA is TGTGCCAGTAGTCCGCACACGACTAGCGGGGGGCGGGAGCAGTTCTTC. As protein: CASSPHTTSGGREQFF.

The chain has TRBV4-1 and TRBJ2-1, with TRBD1 matching over 7 bases. CDR1 MGHRA and CDR2 YSYEKL come from the germline V gene. The CDR3 is 16 amino acids. Trimming cost V 1 base and J 3 bases; bases outside gene matches: 6. The CDR3 is CASSQGSGQDYNEQFF. For the CDR3, the DNA is TGCGCCAGCAGCCAAGGGTCCGGACAGGACTACAATGAGCAGTTCTTC.

The V and J genes are TRBV10-3 and TRBJ2-5; possibly TRBD2 for D (6 bases). V lost 4 bases and J 4 bases, leaving 10 bases between the germline ends. Germline CDR1 is ENHRY and CDR2 is SYGVKD. The CDR3 has 13 residues. The DNA of the CDR3 is TGTGCCATCAGTGGTAGCGGTTTAGAGACCCAGTACTTC. Translation: CAISGSGLETQYF.

V usage is TRBV5-1 and J usage is TRBJ1-1, with D perhaps matching TRBD1 (6 bases). CDR1 and CDR2 from the germline V gene are SGHRS and YFSETQ. The length of the CDR3 is 16 residues. With 0 bases removed from V and 0 bases from J, the gap between germline ends came to 12 bases. The CDR3 DNA reads TGCGCCAGCAGCTTGGGGACAGCTGATATGAACACTGAAGCTTTCTTT. Translating gives CASSLGTADMNTEAFF.

The chain uses TRBV2 and TRBJ2-7; the D is unclear. The ends were cut back, 4 bases at V and 6 bases at J, with 22 bases in the middle. The CDR3 consists of 16 residues. Germline CDR1 SNHLY, CDR2 FYNNEI. CDR3 nucleotide sequence: TGTGCCAGCAGTGCCGGATTCTTTTCCTCCAGAGGCGAGCAGTACTTC. It yields the protein CASSAGFFSSRGEQYF.